This TCR beta chain appears in the sequencing data of a study of cytomegalovirus exposure and HLA in healthy donors. Germline V gene sequence: CDR1 SGHAT, CDR2 FQNNGV. There are 14 residues in the CDR3. Trimming shortened V by 2 bases and J by 8 bases, and 13 bases separated the two germline ends. The data were produced by immunoSEQ multiplex PCR, yet TCRdb's version contains in-frame clones alone and is incomplete. This table has about 63,000 clones, roughly 90% appearing once. This chain links TRBV11-2 with TRBJ2-1; possibly TRBD1 for D (6 bases). The TCR originated in a woman between 18 and 29 years old in good health and CMV-seronegative. Input material: PBMCs. The CDR3 region is CASSLSDRSHEQFF. The CDR3 region has the DNA TGTGCCAGCAGCTTAAGCGACAGGTCTCATGAGCAGTTCTTC.